The clone carrying this T cell receptor (beta chain) was seen more than once but under ten times. This record belongs to a study of T cell changes during pregnancy in multiple sclerosis. Sequencing was performed with immunoSEQ multiplex PCR; in TCRdb, only in-frame clones are kept and a portion is missing. The sample lists about 69,000 clones, roughly 92% occurring once. The CDR3 spans 16 residues. CDR1 is MNHEY, CDR2 SVGAGI, per germline. Trimming at V came to 0 bases and at J to 9 bases, leaving 4 bases not matched to a gene. This chain joins TRBV6-5 and TRBJ1-6; the match to TRBD1 covers 11 bases. The starting material was peripheral blood, obtained in the third trimester of pregnancy. The sequence derives from a female donor in good health, enrolled as a control in a pregnancy study. The CDR3 sequence: CASSYSRTGGGSPLHF. The CDR3 nucleotides read TGTGCCAGCAGTTACTCGCGGACAGGGGGCGGTTCACCCCTCCACTTT.